This TCR beta chain was found in a study of shared clonotypes between healthy human individuals. Study-wide findings and caveats: Blood was the only sampled material, and tissue repertoires likely differ.

A remark on this clone: The antigen is unknown.

V trimming: 4 bases; J trimming: 7 bases; junction bases outside the gene matches: 10. Germline lookup yields CDR1 LGHNA and CDR2 YNFKEQ. This CDR3 is 17 amino acids long. Per the study methods: Junction-only immunoSEQ data arrived without quality scores, meaning filtering differed. TCRdb keeps only in-frame clones here, not all; method: immunoSEQ multiplex PCR. That table supplies the V and J calls and clone size; D and trimming were determined from the DNA. The sample includes about 960,000 clones, around 80% of them seen just once. The sequence derives from a man younger than 35 in good health. The V and J genes are TRBV4-2 and TRBJ2-3, with 14 nucleotides matching TRBD2. The source material was memory CD4+ T cells sorted from blood. Subset noted: CD45RA-negative fraction. CDR3 sequence: CASSRETSGGVVYTQYF. The CDR3 region has the DNA TGTGCCAGCAGCCGGGAGACTAGCGGGGGGGTCGTGTATACGCAGTATTTT.